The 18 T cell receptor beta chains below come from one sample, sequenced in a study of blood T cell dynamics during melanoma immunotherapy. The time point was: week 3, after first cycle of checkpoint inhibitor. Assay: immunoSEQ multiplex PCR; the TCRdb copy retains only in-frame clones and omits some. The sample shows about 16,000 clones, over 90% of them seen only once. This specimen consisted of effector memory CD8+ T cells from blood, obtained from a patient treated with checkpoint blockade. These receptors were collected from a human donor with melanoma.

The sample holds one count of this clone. CDR3 DNA: TGTGCCAGTAGTGGGTCTTCACAGGGAACTGAGCAGTTCTTC. It translates to CASSGSSQGTEQFF. V usage is TRBV19 and J usage is TRBJ2-1, with TRBD1 as a possible D gene (6 bases). This CDR3 comprises 14 residues. V shed 5 bases and J shed 9 bases, with 17 bases lying between them. Per the germline V gene, CDR1 is LNHDA and CDR2 is SQIVND (reference sequence).

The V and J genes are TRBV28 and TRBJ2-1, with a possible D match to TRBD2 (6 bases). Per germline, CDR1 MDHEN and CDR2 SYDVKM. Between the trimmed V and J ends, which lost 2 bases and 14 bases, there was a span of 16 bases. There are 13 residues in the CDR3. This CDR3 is CASSLLSGPEEFF. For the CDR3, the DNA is TGTGCCAGCAGTTTACTTAGCGGCCCGGAGGAGTTCTTC.

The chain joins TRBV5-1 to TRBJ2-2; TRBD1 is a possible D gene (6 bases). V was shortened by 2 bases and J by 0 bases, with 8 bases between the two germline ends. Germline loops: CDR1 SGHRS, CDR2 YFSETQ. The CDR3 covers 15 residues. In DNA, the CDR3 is TGCGCCAGCAGCTTCAGGACAGCGAACACCGGGGAGCTGTTTTTT. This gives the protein CASSFRTANTGELFF.

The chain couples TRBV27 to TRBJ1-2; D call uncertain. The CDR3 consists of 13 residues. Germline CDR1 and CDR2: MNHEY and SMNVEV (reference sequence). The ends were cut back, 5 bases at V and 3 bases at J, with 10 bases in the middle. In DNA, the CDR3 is TGTGCCAGCAGTCCCACCTCAGACTATGGCTACACCTTC. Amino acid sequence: CASSPTSDYGYTF.

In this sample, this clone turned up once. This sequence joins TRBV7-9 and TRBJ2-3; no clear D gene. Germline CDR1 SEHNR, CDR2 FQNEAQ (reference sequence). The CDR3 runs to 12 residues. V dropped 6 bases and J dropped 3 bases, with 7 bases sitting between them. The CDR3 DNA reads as TGTGCCAGCAGGTTGGGGACAGATACGCAGTATTTT. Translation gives CASRLGTDTQYF.

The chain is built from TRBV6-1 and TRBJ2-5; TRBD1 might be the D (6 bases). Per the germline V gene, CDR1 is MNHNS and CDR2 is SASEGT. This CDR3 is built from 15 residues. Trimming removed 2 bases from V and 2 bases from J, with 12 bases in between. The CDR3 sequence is CASSETGRSQETQYF. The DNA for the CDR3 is TGTGCCAGCAGTGAAACAGGGAGATCACAAGAGACCCAGTACTTC.

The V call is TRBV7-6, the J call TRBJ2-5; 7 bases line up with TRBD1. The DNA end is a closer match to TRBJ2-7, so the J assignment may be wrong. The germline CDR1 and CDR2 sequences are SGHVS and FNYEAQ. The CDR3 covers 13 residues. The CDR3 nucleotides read TGTGCCAGCAGCCAGGGGGAACCCTACGAGCAGTACTTC. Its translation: CASSQGEPYEQYF.

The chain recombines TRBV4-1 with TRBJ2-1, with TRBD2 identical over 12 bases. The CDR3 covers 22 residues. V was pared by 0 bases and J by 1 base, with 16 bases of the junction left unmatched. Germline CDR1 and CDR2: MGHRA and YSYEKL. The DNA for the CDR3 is TGCGCCAGCAGCCAAGAAAACCCCTCGACTAGCGGGAGTGAAGTATCCTACAATGAGCAGTTCTTC. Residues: CASSQENPSTSGSEVSYNEQFF.

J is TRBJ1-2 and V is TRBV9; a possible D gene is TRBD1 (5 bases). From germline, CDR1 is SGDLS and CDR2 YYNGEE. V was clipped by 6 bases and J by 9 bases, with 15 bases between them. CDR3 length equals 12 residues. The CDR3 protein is CASINTDSSYTF. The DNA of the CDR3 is TGTGCCAGCATCAACACAGACAGTAGCTACACCTTC.

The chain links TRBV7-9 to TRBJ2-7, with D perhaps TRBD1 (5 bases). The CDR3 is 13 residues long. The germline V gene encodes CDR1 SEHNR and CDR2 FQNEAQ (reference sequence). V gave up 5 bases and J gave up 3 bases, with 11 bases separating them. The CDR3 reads CASSLQGYYEQYF. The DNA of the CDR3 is TGTGCCAGCAGCCTGCAGGGTTACTACGAGCAGTACTTC.

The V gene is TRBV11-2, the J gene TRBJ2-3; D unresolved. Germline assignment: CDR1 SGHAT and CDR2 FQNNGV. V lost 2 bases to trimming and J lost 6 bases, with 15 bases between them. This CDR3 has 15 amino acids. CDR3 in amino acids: CASSLRVAAKDTQYF. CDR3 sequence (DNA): TGTGCCAGCAGCTTAAGGGTGGCAGCCAAGGATACGCAGTATTTT.

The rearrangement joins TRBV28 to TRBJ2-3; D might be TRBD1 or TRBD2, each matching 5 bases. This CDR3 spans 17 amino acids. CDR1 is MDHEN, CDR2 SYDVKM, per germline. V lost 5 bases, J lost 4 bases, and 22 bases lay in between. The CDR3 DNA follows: TGTGCCAGCAGTCCAACGGGGCAGATTGGCCCTTCAGATACGCAGTATTTT. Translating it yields CASSPTGQIGPSDTQYF.

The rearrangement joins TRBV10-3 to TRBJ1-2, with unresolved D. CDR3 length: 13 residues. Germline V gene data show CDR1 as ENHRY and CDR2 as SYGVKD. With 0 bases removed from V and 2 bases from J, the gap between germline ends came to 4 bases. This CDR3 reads CAISESPNYGYTF. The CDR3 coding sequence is TGTGCCATCAGTGAGTCGCCCAACTATGGCTACACCTTC.

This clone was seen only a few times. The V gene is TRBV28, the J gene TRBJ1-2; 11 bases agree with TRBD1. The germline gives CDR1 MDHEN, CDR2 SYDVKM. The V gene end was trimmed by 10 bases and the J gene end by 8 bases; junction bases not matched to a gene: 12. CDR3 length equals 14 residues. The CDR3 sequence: CATIALGTGGGYTF. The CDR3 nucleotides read TGTGCCACGATTGCCCTCGGGACAGGGGGAGGCTACACCTTC.

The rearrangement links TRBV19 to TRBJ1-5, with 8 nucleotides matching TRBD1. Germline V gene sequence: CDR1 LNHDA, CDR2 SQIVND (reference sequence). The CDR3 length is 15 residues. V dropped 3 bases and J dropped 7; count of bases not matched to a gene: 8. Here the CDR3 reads CASSISRGPQQPQHF. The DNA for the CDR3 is TGTGCCAGTAGTATTTCCAGGGGGCCGCAGCAGCCCCAGCATTTT. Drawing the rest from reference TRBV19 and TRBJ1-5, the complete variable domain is DGGITQSPKYLFRKEGQNVTLSCEQNLNHDAMYWYRQDPGQGLRLIYYSQIVNDFQKGDIAEGYSVSREKKESFPLTVTSAQKNPTAFYLCASSISRGPQQPQHFGDGTRLSIL.

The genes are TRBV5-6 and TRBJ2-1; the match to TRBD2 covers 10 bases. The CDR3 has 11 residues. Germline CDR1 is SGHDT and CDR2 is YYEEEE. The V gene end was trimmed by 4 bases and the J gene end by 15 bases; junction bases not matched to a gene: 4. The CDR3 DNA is TGTGCCAGCAGCGAAGCGGGAGGGATGTTCTTC. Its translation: CASSEAGGMFF.

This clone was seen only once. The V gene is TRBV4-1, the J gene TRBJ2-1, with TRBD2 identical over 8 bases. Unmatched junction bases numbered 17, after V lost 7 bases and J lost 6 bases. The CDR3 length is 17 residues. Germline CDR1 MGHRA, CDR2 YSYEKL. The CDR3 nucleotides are TGCGCCAGCACGGGGGTTGCGGGAGGCCTTCACATCAATGAGCAGTTCTTC. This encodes CASTGVAGGLHINEQFF.

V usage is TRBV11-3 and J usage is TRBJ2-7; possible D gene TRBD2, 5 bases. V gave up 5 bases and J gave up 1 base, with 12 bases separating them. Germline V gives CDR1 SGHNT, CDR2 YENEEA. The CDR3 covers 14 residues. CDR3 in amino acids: CASSISSGSYEQYF. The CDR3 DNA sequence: TGTGCCAGCAGCATCTCAAGCGGTTCCTACGAGCAGTACTTC.